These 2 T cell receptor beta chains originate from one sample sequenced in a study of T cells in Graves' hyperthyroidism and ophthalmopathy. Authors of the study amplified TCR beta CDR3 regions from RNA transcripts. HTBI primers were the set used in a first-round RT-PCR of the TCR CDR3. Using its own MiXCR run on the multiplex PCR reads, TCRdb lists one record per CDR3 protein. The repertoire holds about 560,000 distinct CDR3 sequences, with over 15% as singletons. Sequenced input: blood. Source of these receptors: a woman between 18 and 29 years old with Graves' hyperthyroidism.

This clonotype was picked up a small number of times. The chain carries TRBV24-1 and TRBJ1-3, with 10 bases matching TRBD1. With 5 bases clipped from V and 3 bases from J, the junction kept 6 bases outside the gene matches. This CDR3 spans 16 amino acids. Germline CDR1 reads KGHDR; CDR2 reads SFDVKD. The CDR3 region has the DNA TGTGCCACCAGTGGGGGACAGGGGCTTCGTGGAAACACCATATATTTT. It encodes CATSGGQGLRGNTIYF.

The CDR3 reads CSAQGGTSTDTQYF. CDR3 sequence (DNA): TGCAGTGCGCAGGGGGGAACTAGCACAGATACGCAGTATTTT. The chain combines TRBV20-1 with TRBJ2-3; possible D gene TRBD1, 7 bases. Trimming left V 6 bases short and J 0 bases short, with 13 bases between. This CDR3 contains 14 residues. The germline gives CDR1 DFQATT, CDR2 SNEGSKA (reference sequence).